The 21 T cell receptor beta chains listed next were all sequenced from one sample in a study of blood T cell repertoires in COVID-19 (dated by TCRdb to 2020 to 2022). The receptor library was made with the immunoSEQ multiplex PCR assay. TCRdb carries this immuneACCESS record with in-frame sequences only. Its versions omit some clonotypes, under half of them owing to an unresolved V gene in the studies checked, with the rest unexplained. The sample table records 450,000 to 500,000 clones; approximately 85% of these occur just once. The ten biggest clones cover 3% to 3.5% of the sample. Sequencing was performed on peripheral blood. The receptors shown here come from a human donor in a cohort sampled during active COVID-19.

The V call is TRBV5-5, the J call TRBJ2-5, with a possible D match to TRBD1 (5 bases). The CDR3 consists of 16 residues. Germline CDR1 is SGHKS and CDR2 is YYEKEE (reference sequence). With 0 bases removed from V and 5 bases from J, the gap between germline ends came to 17 bases. The CDR3 DNA sequence: TGTGCCAGCAGCTTGGGGGGCCATTGGGTATCTGAGACCCAGTACTTC. Protein: CASSLGGHWVSETQYF.

This clone occurred a few times. The V call is TRBV15, the J call TRBJ1-1; 9 bases align to TRBD1. This CDR3 contains 15 residues. CDR1 LNHNV and CDR2 YYDKDF come from the germline V gene (reference sequence). Germline trimming cut 5 bases from V and 1 base from J; bases unmatched to any gene: 5. The CDR3 sequence is CATSPQQGANTEAFF. The CDR3 DNA reads TGTGCCACCAGCCCCCAACAGGGGGCGAACACTGAAGCTTTCTTT.

The table lists this clone with a count of one. The chain combines TRBV7-2 with TRBJ2-1; TRBD2 agrees at 16 bases. The CDR3 runs 18 residues. The V gene's germline CDR1 is SGHTA and CDR2 FQGNSA. The ends lost 5 bases at V and 6 bases at J; junction bases unmatched: 10. The CDR3 loop reads CASSLGTSGRARGNEQFF. CDR3 DNA: TGTGCCAGCAGCCTCGGGACTAGCGGGAGGGCCCGGGGCAATGAGCAGTTCTTC.

V is TRBV15 and J is TRBJ1-2; 9 bases agree with TRBD1. The V segment lost 5 bases and the J segment 7 bases; nucleotides outside the gene matches: 14. The CDR3 covers 16 residues. The germline V gene has CDR1 LNHNV and CDR2 YYDKDF (reference sequence). The CDR3 DNA is TGTGCCACCAGCGGATTTCCGGGACAGGGAAACCTTGGCTACACCTTC. This sequence encodes CATSGFPGQGNLGYTF.

The chain carries TRBV7-9 and TRBJ2-1; possible D gene TRBD1, 5 bases. This CDR3 has 15 amino acids. Trimming shortened V by 3 bases and J by 0 bases, and 9 bases separated the two germline ends. CDR1 is SEHNR, CDR2 FQNEAQ, per germline (reference sequence). This CDR3 is CASSLGRYSYNEQFF. CDR3 nucleotides: TGTGCCAGCAGCTTGGGGCGGTACTCCTACAATGAGCAGTTCTTC.

The chain joins TRBV27 to TRBJ1-4; the match to TRBD1 covers 9 bases. V shed 2 bases and J 5 bases; nucleotides not matched to a gene: 6. There are 16 residues in the CDR3. The germline V gene has CDR1 MNHEY and CDR2 SMNVEV (reference sequence). CDR3 in DNA: TGTGCCAGCAGTTTACGCGGGGGACAGGGCAATGAAAAACTGTTTTTT. Amino acids: CASSLRGGQGNEKLFF. Full variable domain (outside the CDR3, taken from reference TRBV27 and TRBJ1-4): EAQVTQNPRYLITVTGKKLTVTCSQNMNHEYMSWYRQDPGLGLRQIYYSMNVEVTDKGDVPEGYKVSRKEKRNFPLILESPSPNQTSLYFCASSLRGGQGNEKLFFGSGTQLSVL.

This clone was detected ten times or more. The chain recombines TRBV30 with TRBJ1-2; 8 bases match TRBD1. Germline CDR1 is GTSNPN and CDR2 is SVGIG (reference sequence). The CDR3 extends over 13 amino acids. After removal of 2 bases from V and 8 bases from J, the junction contained 7 bases not matched to a gene. The CDR3 is CAWSRDRPKGYTF. DNA of the CDR3: TGTGCCTGGAGTAGGGACAGGCCAAAAGGCTACACCTTC.

This chain links TRBV18 with TRBJ2-7; the match to TRBD1 covers 8 bases. The J segment lost 0 bases and the V segment lost 4 bases, leaving 14 bases of the junction unmatched. Germline V gene data show CDR1 as KGHSH and CDR2 as LQKENI. The CDR3 length is 18 residues. CDR3 DNA: TGTGCCAGCTCACTCTTGGTGACAGGGGCTTTGAGCTCCTACGAGCAGTACTTC. This sequence encodes CASSLLVTGALSSYEQYF.

V is TRBV30 and J is TRBJ2-5; D possibly corresponds to TRBD2 (6 bases). CDR1 is GTSNPN and CDR2 is SVGIG in the germline V gene (reference sequence). There are 13 residues in the CDR3. Trimming removed 1 base at V and 5 bases at J, with 11 bases between. The CDR3 bases are TGTGCCTGGAGTGGGACTATTCGGGAGACCCAGTACTTC. Protein sequence: CAWSGTIRETQYF.

V usage is TRBV7-3 and J usage is TRBJ1-1, with 7 bases aligning to TRBD1. V shed 6 bases and J 5 bases; nucleotides not matched to a gene: 12. Germline V lookup: CDR1 SGHTA, CDR2 FQGTGA. The length of the CDR3 is 15 residues. The CDR3 DNA follows: TGTGCCAGCAGGTTACAGGGGCCAGGGGTGACTGAAGCTTTCTTT. This encodes CASRLQGPGVTEAFF.

The rearrangement uses TRBV28 and TRBJ1-6, with no clear D. Trimming stripped 3 bases from V and 1 base from J, with 7 bases between. Germline CDR1 and CDR2: MDHEN and SYDVKM. CDR3 length: 15 residues. The CDR3 here is CASSLRESYNSPLHF. In DNA, the CDR3 is TGTGCCAGCAGTTTGAGGGAATCCTATAATTCACCCCTCCACTTT.

This clone was counted only a few times. The DNA of the CDR3 is TGTGCCACCAGCAAAGGTACGGACAAGAATCAGCCCCAGCATTTT. Its protein product is CATSKGTDKNQPQHF. The rearrangement uses TRBV15 and TRBJ1-5, with D maybe TRBD1 (5 bases). Germline CDR1 and CDR2: LNHNV and YYDKDF (reference sequence). V lost 4 bases to trimming and J lost 4 bases, with 14 bases between them. This CDR3 has 15 residues.

The gene calls are TRBV7-2 and TRBJ1-4; no clear D gene. Germline V gene sequence: CDR1 SGHTA, CDR2 FQGNSA. There are 16 residues in the CDR3. Trimming cost V 1 base and J 4 bases, with 13 bases left between them. The CDR3 DNA reads TGTGCCAGCAGCTTAGTGGGTTGGCAGGTTAATGAAAAACTGTTTTTT. Translated: CASSLVGWQVNEKLFF.

This clone occurred a few times. The V gene is TRBV6-5, the J gene TRBJ1-2; D call uncertain. The ends were cut back, 2 bases at V and 4 bases at J, with 14 bases in the middle. The V gene's germline CDR1 is MNHEY and CDR2 SVGAGI. The CDR3 length is 15 residues. CDR3 bases: TGTGCCAGCAGTTACGACCTCCTAGGGAGCTATGGCTACACCTTC. Translating gives CASSYDLLGSYGYTF.

The chain uses TRBV7-9 and TRBJ2-1; no clear D gene. CDR3 length: 16 amino acids. Germline V gives CDR1 SEHNR, CDR2 FQNEAQ (reference sequence). V was clipped by 5 bases and J by 4 bases, with 18 bases between them. Written as DNA, the CDR3 is TGTGCCAGCAGCCCACTTGGAGTCAAAACTTACAATGAGCAGTTCTTC. This encodes CASSPLGVKTYNEQFF.

The rearrangement joins TRBV15 to TRBJ1-5; D might be TRBD1 (5 bases). V was shortened by 1 base and J by 6 bases, with 13 bases between the two germline ends. The CDR3 contains 15 residues. Germline V lookup: CDR1 LNHNV, CDR2 YYDKDF (reference sequence). The CDR3 DNA sequence: TGTGCCACCAGCAGAGCGGGGGGGAAAGGTCAGCCCCAGCATTTT. This gives the protein CATSRAGGKGQPQHF. The full variable domain, rest sourced from reference TRBV15 and TRBJ1-5, is DAMVIQNPRYQVTQFGKPVTLSCSQTLNHNVMYWYQQKSSQAPKLLFHYYDKDFNNEADTPDNFQSRRPNTSFCFLDIRSPGLGDTAMYLCATSRAGGKGQPQHFGDGTRLSIL.

The chain employs TRBV27 and TRBJ1-6; possible D gene TRBD1, 6 bases. V was clipped by 3 bases and J by 10 bases, with 19 bases between them. The CDR3 extends over 16 amino acids. CDR1 and CDR2 (germline): MNHEY, SMNVEV (reference sequence). The CDR3 region is CASSFSQRGGRSPLHF. The CDR3 region has the DNA TGTGCCAGCAGTTTCTCCCAGCGGGGGGGGCGATCACCCCTCCACTTT.

In the case of this clone: This specimen includes other DNA sequences encoding the same CDR3. The gene calls are TRBV7-9 and TRBJ2-5; maybe TRBD1 (5 bases). The CDR3 contains 15 residues. The V end was cut by 1 base, the J end by 0 bases, with 9 bases between. Germline V lookup: CDR1 SEHNR, CDR2 FQNEAQ (reference sequence). For the CDR3, the DNA is TGTGCCAGCAGCTTAGGGTCAGGGAACCAAGAGACCCAGTACTTC. Translated: CASSLGSGNQETQYF. Looking up the rest from reference TRBV7-9 and TRBJ2-5 gives the full variable domain: DTGVSQNPRHKITKRGQNVTFRCDPISEHNRLYWYRQTLGQGPEFLTYFQNEAQLEKSRLLSDRFSAERPKGSFSTLEIQRTEQGDSAMYLCASSLGSGNQETQYFGPGTRLLVL.

The V call is TRBV7-9, the J call TRBJ1-5; D call uncertain. Germline V gene data show CDR1 as SEHNR and CDR2 as FQNEAQ (reference sequence). This CDR3 comprises 14 residues. Trimming cost V 2 bases and J 4 bases, with 9 bases left between them. CDR3 protein: CASSLTGENQPQHF. The CDR3 DNA sequence: TGTGCCAGCAGCTTAACTGGAGAAAATCAGCCCCAGCATTTT.

The CDR3 protein is CASSPGIDPYEQYF. CDR3 nucleotide sequence: TGTGCCAGCAGCCCCGGGATCGACCCCTACGAGCAGTACTTC. The chain recombines TRBV11-2 with TRBJ2-7; the D gene is possibly TRBD2 (5 bases). The CDR3 spans 14 residues. Trimming removed 5 bases at V and 2 bases at J, with 13 bases between. CDR1 and CDR2 (germline): SGHAT, FQNNGV.

This chain uses TRBV5-5 with TRBJ2-3; 10 nucleotides match TRBD2. The germline V gene has CDR1 SGHKS and CDR2 YYEKEE (reference sequence). The CDR3 contains 16 residues. V lost 4 bases and J lost 3; bases outside the gene matches: 8. The DNA for the CDR3 is TGTGCCAGCAGCGGAAATAGCGGGAGGAGTACAGATACGCAGTATTTT. Translating gives CASSGNSGRSTDTQYF.